These T cell receptor beta chains were read from a single sample in a study of CD8+CD57+ T cells in acquired aplastic anemia. From the reads, TCRdb called clonotypes with MiXCR, one entry per CDR3 protein. Of 160,000 or so distinct CDR3 sequences in the sample, around half are singletons; the top ten hold under 40%. The sequencing input was sorted CD4+, CD8+, or CD8+CD57+ T cells (not recorded which) from PBMCs. All receptors derive from a human donor with aplastic anemia. The CDR3 runs from the conserved cysteine through the conserved F or W. The D gene is left open where the match is weak. The size of a clone is reported for some rows only, either as once, few or many, or as a class for expanded clones.

>TRBD2|many|TRBV11-3|TRBJ2-1
TGTGCCAGCAGCTTAGAGGGACTAGCGGCCGAGCAGTTCTTC
CASSLEGLAAEQFF
>TRBD1|.|TRBV10-3|TRBJ1-2
TGTGCCATCAGGCAGCCGGGACAGGGGTATGGCTACACCTTC
CAIRQPGQGYGYTF
>.|few|TRBV2|TRBJ2-5
TGTGCCAGCGTCCATGATGGGCTCCAAGAGACCCAGTACTTC
CASVHDGLQETQYF
>.|.|TRBV9|TRBJ2-1
TGTGCCAGCAGCGTAGAGGCAGGCGGCGACAATGAGCAGTTCTTC
CASSVEAGGDNEQFF
>TRBD1|.|TRBV5-1|TRBJ1-2
TGCGCCAGCAGCTTGGGGGAGGGGGCGCGAGGCTACACCTTC
CASSLGEGARGYTF
>.|many|TRBV20-1|TRBJ2-1
TGCAGTGCGACTTTACTGGGCTCTTACAATGAGCAGTTCTTC
CSATLLGSYNEQFF
>TRBD2|.|TRBV10-3|TRBJ2-1
TGTGCCAGCAAACGGGAGGGCATCCAGTTCTTC
CASKREGIQFF
>TRBD2|many|TRBV4-3|TRBJ2-3
TGCGCCAGCAGCCAAAGCCTACCGCTAGCGGGAGTTACAGATACGCAGTATTTT
CASSQSLPLAGVTDTQYF
>TRBD1|.|TRBV6-2/TRBV6-3|TRBJ1-5
TGTGCCAGCAGCACAGGGGTCGATCAGCCCCAGCATTTT
CASSTGVDQPQHF
>.|.|TRBV25-1|TRBJ2-5
TGTGCCAGCAGTGAATGGGGGGTAGAGACCCAGTACTTC
CASSEWGVETQYF
>TRBD1|.|TRBV2|TRBJ1-1
TGTGCCAGCAGCTTAGGGACAGTCTTGAACACTGAAGCTTTCTTT
CASSLGTVLNTEAFF
>TRBD2|.|TRBV11-1|TRBJ2-3
TGTGCCAGCAGCTTAGCGGGAGGGCGCACAGATACGCAGTATTTT
CASSLAGGRTDTQYF
>.|few|TRBV27|TRBJ2-7
TGTGCCAGCAGCACGGGGTCCTTCAACGAGCAGTACTTC
CASSTGSFNEQYF
>.|many|TRBV29-1|TRBJ1-1
TGCAGCGTCTCGTCCCCGGACACTGAAGCTTTCTTT
CSVSSPDTEAFF
>.|many|TRBV13|TRBJ2-7
TGTGCCAGCAGCTTAGGGTCTAAAGACGAGCAGTACTTC
CASSLGSKDEQYF
>.|few|TRBV3-1|TRBJ2-1
TGTGCCAGCAGCCAAGATGGAGTAGGCTACAATGAGCAGTTCTTC
CASSQDGVGYNEQFF
>.|.|TRBV7-7|TRBJ2-2
TGTGCCAGCAGCTCGGACAACTTTAACACCGGGGAGCTGTTTTTT
CASSSDNFNTGELFF